This T cell receptor (beta chain) originates from a study of T-cell reconstitution after alpha-beta-depleted transplantation in children. The authors prepared the TCRbeta library with unique molecular identifiers. MiXCR, applied by TCRdb to the PCR reads, yields one record per CDR3 protein. The sample contains under 300,000 distinct CDR3 sequences, around 10% of which appear only once. Study outcomes and limitations: Most T-cell counts and diversity one year after the transplant came from T cells that were newly produced. Several hundred rapidly expanded clones from non-depleted graft cells reportedly supplied alpha-beta T cells about two months post-transplant.

This clonotype came up many times. As yet, its antigen is unknown. V gave up 1 base and J gave up 2 bases; unmatched junction bases: 8. CDR3 length equals 16 residues. Germline V gene sequence: CDR1 SQVTM, CDR2 ANQGSEA. The chain couples TRBV29-1 to TRBJ2-7; 10 bases align to TRBD1. The source is a male patient between 2 and 10 years old who had a stem cell transplant for chronic granulomatous disease, so the T cells may come from the graft donor. This specimen consisted of peripheral blood, obtained 180 days after TCRalphabeta/CD19-depleted stem cell transplant. Written as DNA, the CDR3 is TGCAGCGTTGAAGCCACCGGGACAGGGGCAACCTACGAGCAGTACTTC. The encoded protein is CSVEATGTGATYEQYF.